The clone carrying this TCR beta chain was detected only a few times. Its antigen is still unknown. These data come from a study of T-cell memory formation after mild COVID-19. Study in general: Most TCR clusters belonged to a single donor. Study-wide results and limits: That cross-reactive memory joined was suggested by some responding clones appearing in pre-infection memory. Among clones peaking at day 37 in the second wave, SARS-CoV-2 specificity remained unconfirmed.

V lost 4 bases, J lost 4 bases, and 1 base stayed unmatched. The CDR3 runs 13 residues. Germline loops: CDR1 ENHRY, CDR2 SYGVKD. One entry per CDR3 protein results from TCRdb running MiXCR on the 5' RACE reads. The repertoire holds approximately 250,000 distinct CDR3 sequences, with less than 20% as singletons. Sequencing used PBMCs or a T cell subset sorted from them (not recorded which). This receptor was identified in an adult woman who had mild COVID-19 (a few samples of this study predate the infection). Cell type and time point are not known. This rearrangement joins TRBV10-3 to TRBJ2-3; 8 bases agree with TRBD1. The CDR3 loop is CAISGQGSDTQYF. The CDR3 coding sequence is TGTGCCATCAGTGGACAGGGGTCAGATACGCAGTATTTT.